Sequencing of this T cell receptor (beta chain) was carried out in a study of shared clonotypes between healthy human individuals. J gave up 4 bases and V 6 bases, and 11 bases lay outside the gene matches. CDR1 is MNHEY, CDR2 SMNVEV, per germline (reference sequence). This CDR3 spans 16 amino acids. Sequencing used immunoSEQ multiplex PCR; TCRdb keeps in-frame clones, though not all of them. The data contain 2 million to 2.5 million clones, less than 95% of them singletons. The naive CD8 population came from CD45RO-negative cells selected for CCR7, without terminally differentiated effector memory CD45RA+ cells.

The rearrangement links TRBV27 to TRBJ2-1; 8 bases map to TRBD2. The receptor was derived from a man between 18 and 35 years old in good health. Sequenced: naive CD8+ T cells sorted from blood. CDR3 sequence (DNA): TGTGCCAGCAGGGGCAGCGGGGGCGATATTTACAATGAGCAGTTCTTC. It is translated as CASRGSGGDIYNEQFF.